What follows are 21 T cell receptor beta chains derived from one specimen sequenced in a study of identical twins. In TCRdb, the 5' RACE reads were re-called with MiXCR into one record per CDR3 protein. The sample comprises around 370,000 distinct CDR3 sequences, roughly 9% of which are singletons, and under 10% rests with the top ten. Material: naive T cells sorted from blood. The receptor source for this set is a woman aged 45-65 years in good health.

V gene TRBV5-5 combines with J gene TRBJ2-7; TRBD2 matches at 15 bases. The CDR3 consists of 16 residues. The J segment lost 2 bases and the V segment lost 2 bases, leaving 2 bases of the junction unmatched. The germline CDR1 and CDR2 sequences are SGHKS and YYEKEE (reference sequence). This CDR3 reads CASSLGTSGGTYEQYF. In DNA, the CDR3 is TGTGCCAGCAGCTTAGGGACTAGCGGGGGGACCTACGAGCAGTACTTC.

The sample holds many counts of this clonotype. The DNA for the CDR3 is TGCAGTGCTAGCCCGGGACTAGCGGGAGTAGAGACCCAGTACTTC. As protein: CSASPGLAGVETQYF. This chain uses TRBV20-1 with TRBJ2-5; 14 bases agree with TRBD2. The V gene end was trimmed by 3 bases and the J gene end by 4 bases; junction bases not matched to a gene: 4. The CDR3 extends over 15 amino acids. Germline V gene sequence: CDR1 DFQATT, CDR2 SNEGSKA (reference sequence).

The V call is TRBV4-1, the J call TRBJ2-6; a possible D gene is TRBD1 (6 bases). Trimming removed 6 bases at V and 4 bases at J, with 13 bases between. CDR1 and CDR2 (germline): MGHRA, YSYEKL. This CDR3 comprises 15 residues. CDR3 sequence (DNA): TGCGCCAGCAGACTACAGGGTGCCGGGGCCAACGTCCTGACTTTC. This sequence encodes CASRLQGAGANVLTF.

CDR3 nucleotides: TGTGCCAGCAGCCAATTGACAGGGAGCTATGGCTACACCTTC. Its protein product is CASSQLTGSYGYTF. The rearrangement joins TRBV11-3 to TRBJ1-2, with 7 bases that match TRBD1. With V trimmed by 5 bases and J by 4 bases, 7 bases remained unmatched. The CDR3 covers 14 residues. The V gene's germline CDR1 is SGHNT and CDR2 YENEEA. Together with reference TRBV11-3 and TRBJ1-2, the CDR3 gives the full variable domain: EAGVVQSPRYKIIEKKQPVAFWCNPISGHNTLYWYLQNLGQGPELLIRYENEEAVDDSQLPKDRFSAERLKGVDSTLKIQPAELGDSAVYLCASSQLTGSYGYTFGSGTRLTVV.

The V gene is TRBV20-1, the J gene TRBJ1-3; D is uncertain. Trimming shortened V by 3 bases and J by 4 bases, and 4 bases separated the two germline ends. Germline V gene lookup returns CDR1 DFQATT and CDR2 SNEGSKA (reference sequence). There are 11 residues in the CDR3. Here the CDR3 reads CSARRGNTIYF. As DNA, the CDR3 is TGCAGTGCTAGGCGGGGAAACACCATATATTTT.

The chain uses TRBV5-1 and TRBJ2-1, with 8 positions matching TRBD2. CDR1 and CDR2 from the germline V gene are SGHRS and YFSETQ. The length of the CDR3 is 16 residues. Trimming took 0 bases from V and 8 from J; bases not matched to a gene: 10. In nucleotides, the CDR3 is TGCGCCAGCAGCTTGGTTAATAGCGGGACCGGCGATGAGCAGTTCTTC. This encodes CASSLVNSGTGDEQFF.

The CDR3 DNA reads TGTGCCAGCACTATATGGGCGGGTACCTACAATGAGCAGTTCTTC. Residues: CASTIWAGTYNEQFF. The chain employs TRBV5-6 and TRBJ2-1, with a tentative D call TRBD2 (5 bases). Germline CDR1 is SGHDT and CDR2 is YYEEEE. Trimming left V 6 bases short and J 2 bases short, with 15 bases between. The CDR3 consists of 15 residues.

The table lists this clonotype with many counts. The rearrangement uses TRBV5-1 and TRBJ2-1; 11 bases fit TRBD2. CDR3 length: 20 residues. The V segment lost 0 bases and the J segment 3 bases; nucleotides outside the gene matches: 14. Per germline, CDR1 SGHRS and CDR2 YFSETQ. The CDR3 loop reads CASSLAPTSGRVKLYNEQFF. CDR3 coding DNA: TGCGCCAGCAGCTTGGCCCCAACTAGCGGGAGAGTCAAGCTCTACAATGAGCAGTTCTTC.

Only a few counts were recorded for this clonotype. In nucleotides, the CDR3 is TGCGCCAGCAGAGCGATGGGAGGGAGCACTGAAGCTTTCTTT. It encodes CASRAMGGSTEAFF. The V call is TRBV5-1, the J call TRBJ1-1; D remains unclear. Trimming removed 5 bases at V and 4 bases at J, with 15 bases between. Germline V gene lookup returns CDR1 SGHRS and CDR2 YFSETQ. CDR3 length equals 14 residues.

This clonotype was counted at least ten times. The V gene is TRBV29-1, the J gene TRBJ2-1; perhaps TRBD2 as D (6 bases). The germline V and J ends were trimmed by 3 bases and 0 bases, with 18 bases remaining between them. Germline CDR1 is SQVTM and CDR2 is ANQGSEA. CDR3 length: 17 amino acids. The CDR3 nucleotides read TGCAGCGTTGAGGGGTTTGGGCGGGGTTACTCCTACAATGAGCAGTTCTTC. It codes for CSVEGFGRGYSYNEQFF.

This clonotype has a count of ten or more. The genes are TRBV2 and TRBJ2-3; D is unclear. Germline CDR1 reads SNHLY; CDR2 reads FYNNEI. This CDR3 spans 11 amino acids. The V end lost 3 bases, the J end lost 5 bases, and 3 bases lay between the germline ends. DNA for the CDR3: TGTGCCAGCAGTGAGCGAGATACGCAGTATTTT. Protein: CASSERDTQYF.

This clonotype was counted a few times. The rearrangement uses TRBV11-2 and TRBJ2-1; either TRBD1 or TRBD2 may supply D (5 bases each). Germline V CDR1 and CDR2: SGHAT, FQNNGV. This CDR3 region has 15 residues. V gave up 3 bases and J gave up 12 bases, with 21 bases separating them. The CDR3 here is CASSLDLGTPKGQFF. The CDR3 nucleotides are TGTGCCAGCAGCTTGGACCTTGGGACGCCCAAGGGGCAGTTCTTC. The full variable domain, rest sourced from reference TRBV11-2 and TRBJ2-1, is EAGVAQSPRYKIIEKRQSVAFWCNPISGHATLYWYQQILGQGPKLLIQFQNNGVVDDSQLPKDRFSAERLKGVDSTLKIQPAKLEDSAVYLCASSLDLGTPKGQFFGPGTRLTVL.

This clonotype was recorded a few times. The chain carries TRBV12-3 or TRBV12-4 and TRBJ2-5; no clear D. CDR3 size: 13 residues. Trimming stripped 6 bases from V and 1 base from J, with 9 bases between. CDR3 amino acids: CASRLQTQETQYF. CDR3 nucleotide sequence: TGTGCCAGCAGGTTACAGACCCAAGAGACCCAGTACTTC.

This clonotype was recorded at least ten times. V is TRBV5-1 and J is TRBJ2-1, with 7 bases matching TRBD2. V was pared by 0 bases and J by 8 bases, with 5 bases of the junction left unmatched. In germline, CDR1 is SGHRS, CDR2 YFSETQ. The CDR3 is 14 residues long. The CDR3 here is CASSLGGSSDEQFF. The CDR3 DNA sequence: TGCGCCAGCAGCTTGGGCGGGAGTTCGGATGAGCAGTTCTTC. Complete variable domain (other parts from reference TRBV5-1 and TRBJ2-1): KAGVTQTPRYLIKTRGQQVTLSCSPISGHRSVSWYQQTPGQGLQFLFEYFSETQRNKGNFPGRFSGRQFSNSRSEMNVSTLELGDSALYLCASSLGGSSDEQFFGPGTRLTVL.

The rearrangement uses TRBV10-3 and TRBJ2-5; 9 nucleotides match TRBD2. V shed 7 bases, J shed 5 bases, and the junction held 14 bases outside the gene matches. The CDR3 spans 16 residues. Germline V gives CDR1 ENHRY, CDR2 SYGVKD. The CDR3 spells CAIKSAGGTSGETQYF. CDR3 nucleotide sequence: TGTGCCATCAAGTCAGCGGGAGGCACCTCGGGGGAGACCCAGTACTTC.

This clonotype has a handful of counts. The chain combines TRBV7-3 with TRBJ2-1; TRBD2 might be the D (6 bases). CDR3 length equals 15 residues. In germline, CDR1 is SGHTA, CDR2 FQGTGA. Trimming stripped 5 bases from V and 0 bases from J, with 11 bases between. The CDR3 DNA reads as TGTGCCAGCAGCCCCGCCGGGAGCTCCTACAATGAGCAGTTCTTC. Its protein product is CASSPAGSSYNEQFF. The full variable domain, its missing parts supplied by reference TRBV7-3 and TRBJ2-1, is GAGVSQTPSNKVTEKGKYVELRCDPISGHTALYWYRQSLGQGPEFLIYFQGTGAADDSGLPNDRFFAVRPEGSVSTLKIQRTERGDSAVYLCASSPAGSSYNEQFFGPGTRLTVL.

In this sample, this clonotype turned up once. The chain combines TRBV7-8 with TRBJ2-1; 8 bases are shared with TRBD2. The CDR3 sequence is 17 residues long. CDR1 and CDR2 from the germline V gene are SGHVS and FQNEAQ. J gave up 0 bases and V 0 bases, and 4 bases lay outside the gene matches. CDR3 nucleotides: TGTGCCAGCAGCTTAGCGCGGGGGGCTAGCTCCTACAATGAGCAGTTCTTC. It specifies CASSLARGASSYNEQFF.

This chain links TRBV6-1 with TRBJ2-3, with D unclear. V was shortened by 7 bases and J by 0 bases, with 8 bases between the two germline ends. This CDR3 is 13 amino acids long. CDR1 is MNHNS and CDR2 is SASEGT in the germline V gene. CDR3 region: CASNKLSTDTQYF. In DNA, the CDR3 is TGTGCCAGCAACAAACTTAGCACAGATACGCAGTATTTT.

The chain couples TRBV5-1 to TRBJ2-7; 9 bases fit TRBD2. CDR3 length: 16 residues. Trimming cost V 0 bases and J 2 bases; bases outside gene matches: 6. Germline CDR1 SGHRS, CDR2 YFSETQ. The CDR3 region is CASSLVLAGQTYEQYF. CDR3 DNA: TGCGCCAGCAGCTTGGTCCTAGCGGGGCAAACCTACGAGCAGTACTTC. The entire variable domain, with the rest obtained from reference TRBV5-1 and TRBJ2-7, is as follows: KAGVTQTPRYLIKTRGQQVTLSCSPISGHRSVSWYQQTPGQGLQFLFEYFSETQRNKGNFPGRFSGRQFSNSRSEMNVSTLELGDSALYLCASSLVLAGQTYEQYFGPGTRLTVT.

The chain employs TRBV20-1 and TRBJ2-3; 13 bases match TRBD2. The CDR3 is 14 residues long. The germline gives CDR1 DFQATT, CDR2 SNEGSKA (reference sequence). Losses at the gene ends were 6 bases for V and 6 bases for J; bases not matched to a gene: 6. The CDR3, as DNA: TGCAGTGCCGCGACTAGCGGGAGGTCTGATACGCAGTATTTT. Protein product: CSAATSGRSDTQYF.

V gene TRBV24-1 combines with J gene TRBJ2-1; tentative D call: TRBD2 (6 bases). Germline CDR1 KGHDR, CDR2 SFDVKD. V dropped 8 bases and J dropped 6 bases, with 19 bases sitting between them. The CDR3 sequence is 15 residues long. The CDR3 nucleotides are TGTGCCACCAACTCCCGGGACTCCCCGGGCAATGAGCAGTTCTTC. Translated: CATNSRDSPGNEQFF.